The clone carrying this T cell receptor beta chain was found a few times. The data belong to a study of T cells after yellow fever vaccination. At the level of the study: It was SMART-Seq v4 Ultra Low Input that prepared the fractions with low cell numbers.

The CDR3 is made up of 15 amino acids. V dropped 7 bases and J dropped 0 bases, with 19 bases sitting between them. Germline lookup yields CDR1 SQVTM and CDR2 ANQGSEA. TCRdb processed the 5' RACE reads anew with MiXCR; each CDR3 protein has one entry. The sample shows under 300,000 distinct CDR3 sequences, 6.9% of them seen only once. The V and J genes are TRBV29-1 and TRBJ2-7, with D maybe TRBD2 (6 bases). The material sequenced was CD4+ T cells sorted from PBMCs, taken 15 days after the yellow fever booster vaccination. This clonotype was obtained from a young man who received the YFV17D yellow fever vaccine. CDR3 protein: CSAIRPGARSYEQYF. As DNA, the CDR3 is TGCAGCGCCATTAGACCGGGAGCCCGCTCCTACGAGCAGTACTTC.